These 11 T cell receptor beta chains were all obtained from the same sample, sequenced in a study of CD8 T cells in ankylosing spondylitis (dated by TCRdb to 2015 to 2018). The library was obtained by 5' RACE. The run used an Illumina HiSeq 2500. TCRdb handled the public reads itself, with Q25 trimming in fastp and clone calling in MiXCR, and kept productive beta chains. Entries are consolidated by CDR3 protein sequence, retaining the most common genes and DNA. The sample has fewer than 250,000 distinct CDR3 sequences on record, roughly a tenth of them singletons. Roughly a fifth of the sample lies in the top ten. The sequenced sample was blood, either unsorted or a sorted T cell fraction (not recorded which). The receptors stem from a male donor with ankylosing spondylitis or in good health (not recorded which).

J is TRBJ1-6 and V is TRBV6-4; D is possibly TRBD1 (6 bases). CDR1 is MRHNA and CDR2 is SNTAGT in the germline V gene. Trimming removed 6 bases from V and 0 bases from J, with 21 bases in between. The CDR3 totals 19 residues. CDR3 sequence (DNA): TGTGCCAGCAGCCTGACGTGGGGGGGCATGAGCTCCTATAATTCACCCCTCCACTTT. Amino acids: CASSLTWGGMSSYNSPLHF.

This CDR3 is CASRLATGSNTEAFF. The DNA of the CDR3 is TGTGCCAGCAGACTGGCGACAGGATCGAACACTGAAGCTTTCTTT. The V gene is TRBV6-1, the J gene TRBJ1-1; D might be TRBD1 (6 bases). The germline V gene has CDR1 MNHNS and CDR2 SASEGT. CDR3 length equals 15 residues. Trimming stripped 6 bases from V and 1 base from J, with 15 bases between.

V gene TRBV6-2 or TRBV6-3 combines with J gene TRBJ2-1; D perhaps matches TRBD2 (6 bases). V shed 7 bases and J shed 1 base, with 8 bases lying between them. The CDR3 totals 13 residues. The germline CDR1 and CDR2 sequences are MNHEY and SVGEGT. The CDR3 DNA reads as TGTGCCAGCAAGACTAGTTCCTACAATGAGCAGTTCTTC. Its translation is CASKTSSYNEQFF.

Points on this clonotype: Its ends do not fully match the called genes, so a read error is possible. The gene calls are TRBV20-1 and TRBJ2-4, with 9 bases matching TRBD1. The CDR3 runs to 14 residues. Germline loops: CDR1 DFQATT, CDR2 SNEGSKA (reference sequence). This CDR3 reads CIAGYRDRENIQYF. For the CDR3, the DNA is TGCATTGCTGGCTACCGGGACAGGGAAAACATTCAGTACTTC.

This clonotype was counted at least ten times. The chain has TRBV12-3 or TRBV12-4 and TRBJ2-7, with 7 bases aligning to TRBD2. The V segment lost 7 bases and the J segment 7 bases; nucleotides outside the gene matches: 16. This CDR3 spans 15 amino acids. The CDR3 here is CASNPGLGPMGEQYF. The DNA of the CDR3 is TGTGCCAGCAATCCTGGACTAGGCCCGATGGGGGAGCAGTACTTC.

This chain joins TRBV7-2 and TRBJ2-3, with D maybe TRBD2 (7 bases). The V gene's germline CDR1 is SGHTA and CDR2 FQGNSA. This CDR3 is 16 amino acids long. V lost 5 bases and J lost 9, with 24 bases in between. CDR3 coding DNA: TGTGCCAGCAGCCCAGAGGTTGGGGGGGCGCGAGACACGCAGTATTTT. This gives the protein CASSPEVGGARDTQYF.

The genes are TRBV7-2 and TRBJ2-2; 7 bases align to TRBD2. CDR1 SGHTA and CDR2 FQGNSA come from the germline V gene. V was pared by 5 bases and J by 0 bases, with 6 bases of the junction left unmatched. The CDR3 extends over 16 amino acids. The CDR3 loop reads CASSALADANTGELFF. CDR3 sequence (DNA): TGTGCCAGCAGCGCCCTAGCGGACGCGAACACCGGGGAGCTGTTTTTT.

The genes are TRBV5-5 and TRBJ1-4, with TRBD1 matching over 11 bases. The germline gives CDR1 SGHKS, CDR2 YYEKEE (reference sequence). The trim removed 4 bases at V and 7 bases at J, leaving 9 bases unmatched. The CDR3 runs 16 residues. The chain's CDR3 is CASSGSGTGGVEKLFF. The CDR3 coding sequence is TGTGCCAGCAGCGGTTCCGGGACAGGGGGAGTTGAAAAACTGTTTTTT.

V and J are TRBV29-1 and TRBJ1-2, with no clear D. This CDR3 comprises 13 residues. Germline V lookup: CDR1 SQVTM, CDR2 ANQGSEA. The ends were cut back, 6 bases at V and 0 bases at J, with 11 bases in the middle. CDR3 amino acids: CSVSGDTNYGYTF. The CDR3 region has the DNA TGCAGCGTGTCGGGCGATACTAACTATGGCTACACCTTC.

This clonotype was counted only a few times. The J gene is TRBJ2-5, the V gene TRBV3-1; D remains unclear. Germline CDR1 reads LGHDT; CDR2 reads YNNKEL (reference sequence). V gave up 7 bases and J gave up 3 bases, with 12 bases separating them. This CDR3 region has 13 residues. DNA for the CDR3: TGTGCCAGCACCTTAAGGGCCGAAGAGACCCAGTACTTC. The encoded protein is CASTLRAEETQYF.

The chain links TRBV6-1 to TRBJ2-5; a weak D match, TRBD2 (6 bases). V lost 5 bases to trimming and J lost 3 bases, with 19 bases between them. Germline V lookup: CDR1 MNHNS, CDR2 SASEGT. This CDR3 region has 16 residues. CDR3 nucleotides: TGTGCCAGCAGTAGACAACCGGGACTTGTGAAAGAGACCCAGTACTTC. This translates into CASSRQPGLVKETQYF.